The 13 T cell receptor beta chains below were found in one sample sequenced in a study of blood T cell repertoires in COVID-19. Method: immunoSEQ multiplex PCR; TCRdb's copy keeps in-frame clones and lacks some. The data show about 59,000 clones, around 83% seen once. Sequenced material: peripheral blood. These receptors were collected from an elderly woman with acute or convalescent COVID-19.

This clone occurred a few times. This rearrangement joins TRBV19 to TRBJ1-1; perhaps TRBD1 as D (5 bases). V lost 2 bases and J lost 4, with 14 bases in between. The CDR3 has 15 amino acids. The germline V gene has CDR1 LNHDA and CDR2 SQIVND (reference sequence). The DNA of the CDR3 is TGTGCCAGTAGTATAATGGGGGGAGCCCTCACTGAAGCTTTCTTT. It encodes CASSIMGGALTEAFF.

The chain couples TRBV9 to TRBJ1-2; possibly TRBD1 for D (6 bases). V lost 2 bases and J lost 3, with 14 bases in between. The CDR3 is 15 residues long. CDR1 SGDLS and CDR2 YYNGEE come from the germline V gene. The CDR3 DNA reads TGTGCCAGCAGCGTGGGGGCTTACGCGGACTATGGCTACACCTTC. This gives the protein CASSVGAYADYGYTF.

In this sample, this clone turned up a few times. This chain uses TRBV3-1 (or the pseudogene TRBV3-2) with TRBJ2-4, with unresolved D. Germline CDR1 LGHDT, CDR2 YNNKEL (reference sequence). Trimming stripped 5 bases from V and 6 bases from J, with 8 bases between. The CDR3 is 12 residues long. The CDR3 bases are TGTGCCAGCAGCGTGACGGGAAACATTCAGTACTTC. The encoded protein is CASSVTGNIQYF.

On this clone: Germline is not matched at one junction end, which may reflect a read error. This chain connects TRBV7-7 to TRBJ2-7; possibly TRBD1 for D (6 bases). This CDR3 comprises 13 residues. CDR1 SSHAT and CDR2 FNYEAQ come from the germline V gene (reference sequence). CDR3 nucleotides: TGTGCTAGCAGCTTAGGAGGACAGTACGAGCAGTACTTC. Translated, it gives CASSLGGQYEQYF. Variable domain in full (rest from reference TRBV7-7 and TRBJ2-7): GAGVSQSPRYKVTKRGQDVTLRCDPISSHATLYWYQQALGQGPEFLTYFNYEAQPDKSGLPSDRFSAERPEGSISTLTIQRTEQRDSAMYRCASSLGGQYEQYFGPGTRLTVT.

V gene TRBV18 combines with J gene TRBJ1-4; no clear D. Germline V gives CDR1 KGHSH, CDR2 LQKENI. V shed 2 bases and J shed 7 bases, with 8 bases lying between them. This CDR3 has 13 residues. The CDR3 nucleotides are TGTGCCAGCTCACCAAGGGAGAGTGAAAAACTGTTTTTT. It is translated as CASSPRESEKLFF.

The rearrangement joins TRBV6-5 to TRBJ1-1, with D tentatively TRBD1 (6 bases). CDR1 MNHEY and CDR2 SVGAGI come from the germline V gene. The CDR3 spans 14 residues. V shed 7 bases and J shed 2 bases, with 14 bases lying between them. As DNA, the CDR3 is TGTGCCAGCACCCGGGCAGGGGACAACACTGAAGCTTTCTTT. Encoded protein: CASTRAGDNTEAFF.

The chain is built from TRBV28 and TRBJ2-7; TRBD1 matches at 12 bases. The CDR3 is 15 amino acids. The germline CDR1 and CDR2 sequences are MDHEN and SYDVKM. V shed 4 bases, J shed 7 bases, and the junction held 8 bases outside the gene matches. The CDR3 region is CASSSTGQGAREQYF. CDR3 coding DNA: TGTGCCAGCAGTTCCACGGGACAGGGGGCGAGGGAGCAGTACTTC.

V gene TRBV6-2 or TRBV6-3 combines with J gene TRBJ2-7; D perhaps matches TRBD1 (5 bases). There are 15 residues in the CDR3. V lost 0 bases and J lost 2, with 11 bases in between. The V gene's germline CDR1 is MNHEY and CDR2 SVGEGT. This CDR3 is CASSYSTGAAYEQYF. CDR3 bases: TGTGCCAGCAGTTACTCGACTGGGGCTGCCTACGAGCAGTACTTC.

The rearrangement uses TRBV19 and TRBJ2-1; D is possibly TRBD2 (5 bases). Germline V CDR1 and CDR2: LNHDA, SQIVND (reference sequence). The CDR3 totals 13 residues. Trimming cost V 7 bases and J 3 bases, with 10 bases left between them. CDR3 region: CASTEAVYNEQFF. The CDR3 coding sequence is TGTGCCAGTACGGAGGCTGTCTACAATGAGCAGTTCTTC.

The rearrangement uses TRBV5-1 and TRBJ1-5, with D perhaps matching TRBD1 (5 bases). The V gene's germline CDR1 is SGHRS and CDR2 YFSETQ. Trimming pared 0 bases from V and 3 bases from J, leaving 10 bases between. The CDR3 covers 15 residues. The CDR3 region is CASSLGGGPNQPQHF. As DNA, the CDR3 is TGCGCCAGCAGCTTGGGCGGGGGACCCAATCAGCCCCAGCATTTT.

J is TRBJ2-1 and V is TRBV7-9; D gene ambiguous. The CDR3 covers 15 residues. Germline CDR1 is SEHNR and CDR2 is FQNEAQ (reference sequence). V lost 2 bases and J 4 bases, leaving 12 bases between the germline ends. The CDR3 region is CASSLRSSRYNEQFF. The CDR3 nucleotides are TGTGCCAGCAGCTTAAGGAGTTCAAGGTACAATGAGCAGTTCTTC.

The chain has TRBV28 and TRBJ2-7; D possibly corresponds to TRBD1 (5 bases). The CDR3 sequence is 12 residues long. V lost 6 bases, J lost 2 bases, and 8 bases lay in between. Germline CDR1 is MDHEN and CDR2 is SYDVKM. The CDR3, as DNA: TGTGCCAGCAGGCTACAGGCCTACGAGCAGTACTTC. Its translation is CASRLQAYEQYF.

The chain uses TRBV19 and TRBJ2-6; D gene unclear. Germline lookup yields CDR1 LNHDA and CDR2 SQIVND (reference sequence). This CDR3 comprises 14 residues. Trimming shortened V by 4 bases and J by 4 bases, and 8 bases separated the two germline ends. The DNA of the CDR3 is TGTGCCAGTAGTAAACAAACCGGGGCCAACGTCCTGACTTTC. It codes for CASSKQTGANVLTF.